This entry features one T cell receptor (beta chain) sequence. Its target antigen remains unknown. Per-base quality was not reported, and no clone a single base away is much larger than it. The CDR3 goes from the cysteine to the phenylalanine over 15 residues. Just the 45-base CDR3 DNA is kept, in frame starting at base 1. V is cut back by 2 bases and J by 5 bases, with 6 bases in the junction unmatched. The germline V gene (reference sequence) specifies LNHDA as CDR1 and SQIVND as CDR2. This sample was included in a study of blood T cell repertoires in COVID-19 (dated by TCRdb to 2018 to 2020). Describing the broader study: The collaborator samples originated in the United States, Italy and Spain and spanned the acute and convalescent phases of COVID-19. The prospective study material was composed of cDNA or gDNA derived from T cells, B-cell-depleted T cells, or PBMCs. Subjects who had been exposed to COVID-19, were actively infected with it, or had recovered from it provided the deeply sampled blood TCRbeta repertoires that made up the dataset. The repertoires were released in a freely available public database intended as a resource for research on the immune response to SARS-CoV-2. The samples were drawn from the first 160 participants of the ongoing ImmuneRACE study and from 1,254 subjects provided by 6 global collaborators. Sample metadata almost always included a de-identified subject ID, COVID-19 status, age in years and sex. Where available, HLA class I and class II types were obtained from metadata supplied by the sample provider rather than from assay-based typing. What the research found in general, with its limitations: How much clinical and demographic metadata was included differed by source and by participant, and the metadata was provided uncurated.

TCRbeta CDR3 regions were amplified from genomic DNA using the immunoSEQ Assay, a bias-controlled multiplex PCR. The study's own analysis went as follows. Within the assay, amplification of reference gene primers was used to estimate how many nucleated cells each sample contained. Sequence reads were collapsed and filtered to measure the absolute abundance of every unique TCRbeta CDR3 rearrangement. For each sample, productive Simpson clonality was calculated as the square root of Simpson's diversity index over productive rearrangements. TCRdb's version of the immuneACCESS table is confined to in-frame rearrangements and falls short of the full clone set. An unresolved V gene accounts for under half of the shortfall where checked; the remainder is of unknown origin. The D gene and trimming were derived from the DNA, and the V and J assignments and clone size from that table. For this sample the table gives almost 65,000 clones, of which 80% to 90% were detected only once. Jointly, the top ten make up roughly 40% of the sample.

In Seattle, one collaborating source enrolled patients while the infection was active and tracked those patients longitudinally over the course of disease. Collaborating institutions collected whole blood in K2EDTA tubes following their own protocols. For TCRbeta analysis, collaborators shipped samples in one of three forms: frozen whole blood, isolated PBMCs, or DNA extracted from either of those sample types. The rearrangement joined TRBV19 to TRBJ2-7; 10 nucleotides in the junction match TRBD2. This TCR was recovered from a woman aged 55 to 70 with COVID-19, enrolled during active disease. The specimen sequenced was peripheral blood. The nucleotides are TGTGCCAGTAGTATAAGTCTGCTAGCGGGAGACGAGCAGTACTTC. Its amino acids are CASSISLLAGDEQYF. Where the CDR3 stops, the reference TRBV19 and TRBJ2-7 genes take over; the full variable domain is DGGITQSPKYLFRKEGQNVTLSCEQNLNHDAMYWYRQDPGQGLRLIYYSQIVNDFQKGDIAEGYSVSREKKESFPLTVTSAQKNPTAFYLCASSISLLAGDEQYFGPGTRLTVT.